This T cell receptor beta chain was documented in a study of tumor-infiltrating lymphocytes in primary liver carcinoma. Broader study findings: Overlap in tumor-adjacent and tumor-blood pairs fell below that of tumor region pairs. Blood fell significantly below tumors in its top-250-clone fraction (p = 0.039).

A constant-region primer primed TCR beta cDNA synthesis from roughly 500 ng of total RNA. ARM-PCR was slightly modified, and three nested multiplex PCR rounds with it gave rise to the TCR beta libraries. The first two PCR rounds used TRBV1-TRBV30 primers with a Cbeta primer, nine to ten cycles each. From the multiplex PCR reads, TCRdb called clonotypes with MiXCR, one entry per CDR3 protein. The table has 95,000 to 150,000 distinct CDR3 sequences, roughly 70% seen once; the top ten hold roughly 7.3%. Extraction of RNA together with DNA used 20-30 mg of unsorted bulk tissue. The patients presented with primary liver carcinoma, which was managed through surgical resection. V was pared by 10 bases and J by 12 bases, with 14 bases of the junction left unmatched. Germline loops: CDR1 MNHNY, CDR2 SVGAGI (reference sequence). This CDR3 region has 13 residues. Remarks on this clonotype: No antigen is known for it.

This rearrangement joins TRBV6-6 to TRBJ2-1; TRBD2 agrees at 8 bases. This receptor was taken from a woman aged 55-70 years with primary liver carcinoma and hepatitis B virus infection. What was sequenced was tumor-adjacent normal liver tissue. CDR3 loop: CATHPPGGGVQFF. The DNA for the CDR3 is TGTGCCACACATCCTCCGGGGGGGGGTGTGCAGTTCTTC.